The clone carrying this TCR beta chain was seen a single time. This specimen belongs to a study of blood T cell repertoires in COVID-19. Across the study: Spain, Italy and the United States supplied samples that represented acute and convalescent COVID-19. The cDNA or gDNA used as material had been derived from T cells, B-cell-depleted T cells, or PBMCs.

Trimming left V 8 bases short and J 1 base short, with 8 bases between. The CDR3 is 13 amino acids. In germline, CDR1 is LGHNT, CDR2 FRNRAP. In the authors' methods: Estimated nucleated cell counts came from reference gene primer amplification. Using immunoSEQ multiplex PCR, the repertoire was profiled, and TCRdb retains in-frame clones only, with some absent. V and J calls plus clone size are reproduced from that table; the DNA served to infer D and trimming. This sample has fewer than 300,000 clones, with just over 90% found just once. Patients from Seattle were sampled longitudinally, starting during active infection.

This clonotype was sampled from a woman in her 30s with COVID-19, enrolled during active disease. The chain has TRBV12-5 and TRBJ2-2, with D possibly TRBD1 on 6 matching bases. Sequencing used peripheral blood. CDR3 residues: CASRQENTGELFF. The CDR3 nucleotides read TGTGCTAGTCGACAGGAGAACACCGGGGAGCTGTTTTTT.